Below are 3 T cell receptor beta chains sequenced from a single sample in a study of T cells expressing NK-cell markers. TCRdb re-called the 5' RACE reads; one entry per CDR3 protein, DNA not given. This repertoire includes around 280,000 distinct CDR3 sequences. Sample: blood T cells: a sorted CD56 or NKG2C T cell subset, CD4+ or CD8+ T cells, or bulk PBMC T cells (not recorded which). The receptors come from a man in his late teens or twenties in good health.

V gene TRBV12-3 or TRBV12-4 combines with J gene TRBJ1-2; TCRdb indicates TRBD1, and absent DNA this call remains unverified. The CDR3 spans 15 residues. The CDR3 sequence is CASRTTGTGVDGYTF.

The CDR3 sequence is CSVSAPHTGELFF. The V gene is TRBV29-1, the J gene TRBJ2-2; TCRdb's assignment of TRBD1 cannot be checked, as there is no DNA. The CDR3 loop spans 13 amino acids. Germline V gene lookup returns CDR1 SQVTM and CDR2 ANQGSEA.

The gene calls are TRBV4-3 and TRBJ2-7; TCRdb designates TRBD1, a call that cannot be tested without DNA. The CDR3 spans 17 residues. CDR1 is LGHNA and CDR2 is YSLEER in the germline V gene. The CDR3 here is CASSQGGENRGLYEQYF.